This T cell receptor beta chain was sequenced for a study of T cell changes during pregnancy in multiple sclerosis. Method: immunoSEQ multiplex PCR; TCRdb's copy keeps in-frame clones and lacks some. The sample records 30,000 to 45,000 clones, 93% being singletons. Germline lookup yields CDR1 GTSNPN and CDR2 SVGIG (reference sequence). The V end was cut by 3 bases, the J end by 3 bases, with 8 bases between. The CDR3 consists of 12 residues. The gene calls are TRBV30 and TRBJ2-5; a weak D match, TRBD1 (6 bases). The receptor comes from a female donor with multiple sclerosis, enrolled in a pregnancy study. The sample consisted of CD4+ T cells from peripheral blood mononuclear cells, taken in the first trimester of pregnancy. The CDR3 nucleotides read TGTGCCTGGAGGCAGGGGAAAGAGACCCAGTACTTC. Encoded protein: CAWRQGKETQYF.